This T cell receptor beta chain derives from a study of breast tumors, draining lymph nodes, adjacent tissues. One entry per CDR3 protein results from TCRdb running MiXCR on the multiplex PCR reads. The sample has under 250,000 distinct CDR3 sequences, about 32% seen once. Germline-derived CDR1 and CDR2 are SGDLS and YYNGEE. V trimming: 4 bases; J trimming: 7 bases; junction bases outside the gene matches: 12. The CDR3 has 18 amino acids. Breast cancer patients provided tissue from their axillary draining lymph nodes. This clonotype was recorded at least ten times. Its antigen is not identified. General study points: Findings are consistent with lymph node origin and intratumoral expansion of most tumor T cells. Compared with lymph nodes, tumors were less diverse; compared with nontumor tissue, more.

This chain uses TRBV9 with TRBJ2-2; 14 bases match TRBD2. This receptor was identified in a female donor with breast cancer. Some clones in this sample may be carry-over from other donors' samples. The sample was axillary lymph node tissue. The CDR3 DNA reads TGTGCCAGCAGCATGCGGGGACTAGCGGGAGCCGGGGACGGGGAGCTGTTTTTT. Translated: CASSMRGLAGAGDGELFF.